The next 19 T cell receptor beta chains were all read from a single sample in a study of blood T cell repertoires in COVID-19. Libraries were prepared by immunoSEQ multiplex PCR; TCRdb keeps only in-frame clonotypes and omits some of them. The sample holds about 170,000 clones, about nine tenths seen once. Sequenced material: peripheral blood. Receptors originate from a woman aged 45-65 years with acute or convalescent COVID-19.

V usage is TRBV11-2 and J usage is TRBJ2-1; TRBD1 agrees at 7 bases. The J segment lost 2 bases and the V segment lost 1 base, leaving 5 bases of the junction unmatched. The CDR3 length is 16 residues. Germline CDR1 SGHAT, CDR2 FQNNGV. The CDR3 loop is CASSLGVTGPYNEQFF. CDR3 in DNA: TGTGCCAGCAGCTTAGGGGTGACAGGGCCCTACAATGAGCAGTTCTTC.

The gene calls are TRBV19 and TRBJ1-5; 8 bases map to TRBD1. Germline CDR1 LNHDA, CDR2 SQIVND (reference sequence). V dropped 7 bases and J dropped 2; count of bases not matched to a gene: 7. The CDR3 runs 15 residues. For the CDR3, the DNA is TGTGCCAGTACCTCTCAGGGGGCTGGCAATCAGCCCCAGCATTTT. Amino acids: CASTSQGAGNQPQHF. The full variable domain, its missing parts supplied by reference TRBV19 and TRBJ1-5, is DGGITQSPKYLFRKEGQNVTLSCEQNLNHDAMYWYRQDPGQGLRLIYYSQIVNDFQKGDIAEGYSVSREKKESFPLTVTSAQKNPTAFYLCASTSQGAGNQPQHFGDGTRLSIL.

V gene TRBV30 combines with J gene TRBJ1-1, with 9 bases identical to TRBD1. Trimming took 5 bases from V and 4 from J; bases not matched to a gene: 5. Germline assignment: CDR1 GTSNPN and CDR2 SVGIG (reference sequence). The CDR3 consists of 13 residues. The CDR3 nucleotides are TGTGCCTGGGGACAGGGGTTTCGCACTGAAGCTTTCTTT. It encodes CAWGQGFRTEAFF. Full variable domain (missing parts from reference TRBV30 and TRBJ1-1): SQTIHQWPATLVQPVGSPLSLECTVEGTSNPNLYWYRQAAGRGLQLLFYSVGIGQISSEVPQNLSASRPQDRQFILSSKKLLLSDSGFYLCAWGQGFRTEAFFGQGTRLTVV.

The chain couples TRBV2 to TRBJ2-3, with 8 bases aligning to TRBD1. From germline, CDR1 is SNHLY and CDR2 FYNNEI. The V and J ends lost 3 bases and 5 bases, in that order; junction bases with no gene match: 7. The CDR3 covers 15 residues. CDR3 in amino acids: CASSDPGGAGDTQYF. As DNA, the CDR3 is TGTGCCAGCAGTGACCCAGGGGGCGCGGGAGATACGCAGTATTTT. The full variable domain, rest sourced from reference TRBV2 and TRBJ2-3, is EPEVTQTPSHQVTQMGQEVILRCVPISNHLYFYWYRQILGQKVEFLVSFYNNEISEKSEIFDDQFSVERPDGSNFTLKIRSTKLEDSAMYFCASSDPGGAGDTQYFGPGTRLTVL.

The rearrangement joins TRBV27 to TRBJ2-1, with 7 bases that match TRBD1. Trimming removed 9 bases from V and 10 bases from J; junction bases left unmatched: 9. Germline V gene sequence: CDR1 MNHEY, CDR2 SMNVEV (reference sequence). This CDR3 comprises 12 residues. CDR3 residues: CASWDSLDEQFF. The CDR3 DNA sequence: TGTGCCAGTTGGGACAGCCTGGACGAGCAGTTCTTC.

V usage is TRBV7-9 and J usage is TRBJ2-1, with TRBD2 identical over 8 bases. CDR1 and CDR2 (germline): SEHNR, FQNEAQ (reference sequence). This CDR3 has 12 residues. Germline trimming cut 1 base from V and 13 bases from J; bases unmatched to any gene: 3. CDR3 region: CASSLGAGGQFF. In DNA form, the CDR3 reads TGTGCCAGCAGCTTAGGGGCGGGAGGCCAGTTCTTC.

This chain connects TRBV19 to TRBJ1-5; D gene unclear. Trimming removed 6 bases from V and 5 bases from J, with 14 bases in between. The CDR3 has 14 residues. CDR1 and CDR2 from the germline V gene are LNHDA and SQIVND (reference sequence). The CDR3 sequence is CASSHRRYDQPQHF. The CDR3 region has the DNA TGTGCCAGTAGCCATCGGAGGTACGATCAGCCCCAGCATTTT.

The chain uses TRBV7-2 and TRBJ2-7, with 10 bases identical to TRBD2. V lost 5 bases, J lost 1 base, and 5 bases stayed unmatched. The CDR3 is 15 amino acids. CDR1 and CDR2 from the germline V gene are SGHTA and FQGNSA. The CDR3 DNA follows: TGTGCCAGCAGCCCCACTAGCGGGAATTCCTACGAGCAGTACTTC. Encoded protein: CASSPTSGNSYEQYF.

The chain employs TRBV6-2 or TRBV6-3 and TRBJ1-1; 7 bases align to TRBD1. V shed 5 bases, J shed 5 bases, and the junction held 5 bases outside the gene matches. The CDR3 has 13 residues. CDR1 is MNHEY, CDR2 SVGEGT, per germline. The CDR3 sequence: CASSHPQGTEAFF. For the CDR3, the DNA is TGTGCCAGCAGTCACCCACAGGGGACTGAAGCTTTCTTT.

This rearrangement joins TRBV10-3 to TRBJ2-2, with 15 bases matching TRBD2. CDR1 is ENHRY and CDR2 is SYGVKD in the germline V gene. This CDR3 has 19 amino acids. Losses at the gene ends were 2 bases for V and 5 bases for J; bases not matched to a gene: 9. CDR3 coding DNA: TGTGCCATCAGTGAGCCCCCGGGACTAGCGGGAGGTGGGACCGGGGAGCTGTTTTTT. The encoded protein is CAISEPPGLAGGGTGELFF.

This chain links TRBV5-1 with TRBJ1-2; 9 bases match TRBD1. The CDR3 contains 12 residues. The trim removed 4 bases at V and 9 bases at J, leaving 4 bases unmatched. Per the germline V gene, CDR1 is SGHRS and CDR2 is YFSETQ. DNA of the CDR3: TGCGCCAGCAGCCGGGACAGGGTGAGCTACACCTTC. Its translation is CASSRDRVSYTF.

The chain joins TRBV19 to TRBJ1-2, with a possible D match to TRBD1 (6 bases). The V gene's germline CDR1 is LNHDA and CDR2 SQIVND (reference sequence). This CDR3 has 14 residues. V was clipped by 3 bases and J by 4 bases, with 12 bases between them. This chain's CDR3 is CASSIRGSGYGYTF. CDR3 coding DNA: TGTGCCAGTAGTATTAGGGGGTCGGGCTATGGCTACACCTTC.

DNA of the CDR3: TGTGCCAGCAGCCAAGGACAGGGTAGATCATCCTATGGCTACACCTTC. Translation: CASSQGQGRSSYGYTF. The chain carries TRBV3-1 (or the pseudogene TRBV3-2) and TRBJ1-2; 7 nucleotides agree with TRBD1. The length of the CDR3 is 16 residues. Germline-derived CDR1 and CDR2 are LGHDT and YNNKEL (reference sequence). J lost 4 bases, V lost 1 base, and 9 bases had no gene match.

The chain carries TRBV6-2 or TRBV6-3 and TRBJ2-3; tentatively, D is TRBD2 (6 bases). Trimming took off 2 bases at V and 2 bases at J, with 14 bases between the two ends. The CDR3 contains 16 residues. CDR1 and CDR2 (germline): MNHEY, SVGEGT. Here the CDR3 reads CASSYKAGTFTDTQYF. Here the CDR3 DNA reads TGTGCCAGCAGTTACAAGGCGGGGACTTTCACAGATACGCAGTATTTT.

The chain uses TRBV5-4 and TRBJ1-2; 10 bases are shared with TRBD1. V lost 4 bases to trimming and J lost 4 bases; unmatched junction nucleotides: 7. CDR1 and CDR2 (germline): SGHNT, YYREEE (reference sequence). The CDR3 has 15 residues. The CDR3: CASSPPGQGSYGYTF. The CDR3 DNA reads as TGTGCCAGCAGCCCACCGGGACAGGGGAGCTATGGCTACACCTTC. Full variable domain (remainder filled in from reference TRBV5-4 and TRBJ1-2): ETGVTQSPTHLIKTRGQQVTLRCSSQSGHNTVSWYQQALGQGPQFIFQYYREEENGRGNFPPRFSGLQFPNYSSELNVNALELDDSALYLCASSPPGQGSYGYTFGSGTRLTVV.

J is TRBJ1-1 and V is TRBV5-4; TRBD1 agrees at 7 bases. This CDR3 region has 15 residues. CDR1 and CDR2 (germline): SGHNT, YYREEE (reference sequence). V dropped 4 bases and J dropped 1; count of bases not matched to a gene: 7. The CDR3 is CASSRSGQSNTEAFF. As DNA, the CDR3 is TGTGCCAGCAGCCGCTCGGGACAGTCGAACACTGAAGCTTTCTTT.

The J gene is TRBJ2-1, the V gene TRBV24-1; 14 positions match TRBD2. The CDR3 covers 21 residues. CDR1 and CDR2 (germline): KGHDR, SFDVKD. J was trimmed by 0 bases and V by 3 bases; bases with no gene match: 12. CDR3 residues: CATSDLGRTSGGTFSYNEQFF. As DNA, the CDR3 is TGTGCCACCAGTGATCTCGGTAGGACTAGCGGGGGGACCTTCTCCTACAATGAGCAGTTCTTC.

V is TRBV23-1 and J is TRBJ2-1; TRBD2 matches 10 bases. TRBV23-1 is given ORF status, its function remaining uncertain. Trimming cost V 0 bases and J 12 bases; bases outside gene matches: 11. This CDR3 is 16 amino acids long. Written as DNA, the CDR3 is TGCGCCAGCAGTCAATCCAGCGAGCGGGGGGGCGGTGGGCAGTTCTTC. Protein product: CASSQSSERGGGGQFF.

This chain joins TRBV3-1 (or the pseudogene TRBV3-2) and TRBJ1-6; unclear D gene. The CDR3 runs to 12 residues. CDR1 LGHDT and CDR2 YNNKEL come from the germline V gene (reference sequence). Trimming took off 0 bases at V and 13 bases at J, with 7 bases between the two ends. The CDR3 is CASSQERRPLHF. Written as DNA, the CDR3 is TGTGCCAGCAGCCAAGAGCGGAGGCCCCTCCACTTT.